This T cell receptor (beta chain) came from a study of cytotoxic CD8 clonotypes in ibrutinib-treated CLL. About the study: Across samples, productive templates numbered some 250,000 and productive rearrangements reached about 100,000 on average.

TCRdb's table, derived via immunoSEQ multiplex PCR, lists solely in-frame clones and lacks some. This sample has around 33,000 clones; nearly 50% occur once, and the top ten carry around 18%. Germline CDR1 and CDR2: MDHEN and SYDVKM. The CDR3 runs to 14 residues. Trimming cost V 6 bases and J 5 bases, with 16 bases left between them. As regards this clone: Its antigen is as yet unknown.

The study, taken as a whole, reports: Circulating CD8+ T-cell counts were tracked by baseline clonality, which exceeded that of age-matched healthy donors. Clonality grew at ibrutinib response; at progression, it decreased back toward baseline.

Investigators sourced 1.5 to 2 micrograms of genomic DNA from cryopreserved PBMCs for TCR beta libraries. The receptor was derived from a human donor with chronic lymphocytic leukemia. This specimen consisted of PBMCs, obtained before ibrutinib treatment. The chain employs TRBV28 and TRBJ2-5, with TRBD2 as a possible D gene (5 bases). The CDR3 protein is CASRNSQRWETQYF. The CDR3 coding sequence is TGTGCCAGCAGGAACAGCCAGCGGTGGGAGACCCAGTACTTC.